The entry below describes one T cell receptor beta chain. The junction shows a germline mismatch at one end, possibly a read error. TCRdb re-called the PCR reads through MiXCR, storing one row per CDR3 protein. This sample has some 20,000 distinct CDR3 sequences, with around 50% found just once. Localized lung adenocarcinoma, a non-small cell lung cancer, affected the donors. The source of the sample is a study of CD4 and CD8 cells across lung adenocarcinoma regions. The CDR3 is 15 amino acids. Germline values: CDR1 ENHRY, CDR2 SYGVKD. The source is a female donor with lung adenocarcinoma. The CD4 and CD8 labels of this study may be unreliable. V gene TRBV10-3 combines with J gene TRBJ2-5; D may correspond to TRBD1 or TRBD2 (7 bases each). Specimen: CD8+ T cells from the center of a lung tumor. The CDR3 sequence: CAGGQGGGDQETQYF. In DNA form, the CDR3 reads TGTGCCGGGGGGCAGGGGGGGGGTGACCAAGAGACGCAGTACTTC.